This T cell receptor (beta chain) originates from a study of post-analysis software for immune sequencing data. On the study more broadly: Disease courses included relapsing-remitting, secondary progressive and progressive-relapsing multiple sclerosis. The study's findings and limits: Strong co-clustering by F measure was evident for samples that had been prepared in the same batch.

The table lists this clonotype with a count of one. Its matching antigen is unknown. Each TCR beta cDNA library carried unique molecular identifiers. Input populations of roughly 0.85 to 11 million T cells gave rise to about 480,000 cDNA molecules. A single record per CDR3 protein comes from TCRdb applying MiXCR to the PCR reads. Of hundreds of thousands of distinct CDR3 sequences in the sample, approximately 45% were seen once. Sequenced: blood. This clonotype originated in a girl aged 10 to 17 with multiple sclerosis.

CDR3 in amino acids: CASSYSRDTFFKQFF. CDR3 bases: TGTGCCAGCAGTTATAGCCGGGACACCTTCTTTAAGCAGTTCTTC. The chain combines TRBV7-3 with TRBJ2-1, with D perhaps TRBD1 (6 bases). Germline V gene lookup returns CDR1 SGHTA and CDR2 FQGTGA. V was trimmed by 6 bases and J by 11 bases, leaving 23 bases between them. There are 15 residues in the CDR3.